The rows below give T cell receptor beta chains drawn from one sample of a study of beta chain features in type 1 diabetes. The table came from immunoSEQ multiplex PCR; TCRdb's copy has only in-frame clones and leaves some out. This sample has over 500,000 clones, with less than 20% found just once. Input material: naive CD4+ T cells from blood. All receptors come from a man in his late teens or twenties in good health. Each CDR3 is given with its conserved first and last residue. A D gene is named only where the DNA matches it firmly.

V: TRBV19; D: .; J: TRBJ1-5; CDR3: CASSRRDRSFHQPQHF
V: TRBV7-9; D: TRBD2; J: TRBJ2-5; CDR3: CASSLLGGTSGGFQETQYF
V: TRBV25-1; D: .; J: TRBJ1-1; CDR3: CASSEPGGTYTEAFF
V: TRBV7-2; D: .; J: .; CDR3: CASSFLPYEQYF
V: TRBV10-3; D: .; J: TRBJ2-7; CDR3: CAIRGTYEQYF
V: TRBV29-1; D: TRBD2; J: TRBJ2-6; CDR3: CSVEPSGLAGRTGANVLTF
V: TRBV9; D: .; J: TRBJ2-2; CDR3: CASSVIATGELFF
V: TRBV28; D: .; J: TRBJ2-5; CDR3: CASSLFLETQYF
V: TRBV7-9; D: .; J: TRBJ1-4; CDR3: CASSRDGNEKLFF
V: TRBV20-1; D: .; J: TRBJ2-7; CDR3: CSASRSEQYF
V: TRBV5-1; D: TRBD1; J: TRBJ2-1; CDR3: CASVPGQGRFEQFF
V: TRBV27; D: TRBD1; J: TRBJ1-2; CDR3: CASSLDRGNGYTF
V: TRBV19; D: .; J: TRBJ1-1; CDR3: CASSIVGYTEAFF
V: TRBV7-7; D: .; J: TRBJ1-1; CDR3: CASSFLSRTVFMEDTEAFF
V: TRBV27; D: TRBD2; J: TRBJ2-7; CDR3: CASSWGSGSYEQYF
V: TRBV6-5; D: .; J: TRBJ1-6; CDR3: CASSYRGSNSPLHF
V: TRBV5-8; D: TRBD1; J: TRBJ2-6; CDR3: CASSRQGTIAGANVLTF
V: TRBV5-1; D: .; J: TRBJ2-2; CDR3: CASSWQGMGTGELFF
V: TRBV25-1; D: .; J: TRBJ1-5; CDR3: CASSQTGNGNQPQHF
V: TRBV28; D: .; J: TRBJ1-2; CDR3: CASSLRGNYGYTF
V: TRBV9; D: .; J: TRBJ1-2; CDR3: CASRPLLFVVGGYTF
V: TRBV29-1; D: .; J: TRBJ2-7; CDR3: CSVEDRGHEQYF
V: TRBV29-1; D: .; J: TRBJ2-1; CDR3: CSASSETYNEQFF
V: TRBV5-1; D: .; J: TRBJ2-2; CDR3: CASSLAGRVNTGELFF
V: TRBV28; D: .; J: TRBJ2-1; CDR3: CASSLRRNEQFF
V: TRBV5-6; D: TRBD1; J: TRBJ1-6; CDR3: CASSYGQGYSPLHF
V: TRBV5-4; D: .; J: TRBJ2-6; CDR3: CASSPASPNVLTF
V: TRBV5-1; D: .; J: TRBJ2-5; CDR3: CASSPSQGQETQYF
V: TRBV28; D: TRBD1; J: TRBJ1-6; CDR3: CASSPTGQGNNSPLHF
V: TRBV27; D: .; J: TRBJ2-7; CDR3: CASSRGYEQYF
V: TRBV28; D: TRBD1; J: TRBJ2-4; CDR3: CASRQGATGHIQYF
V: TRBV5-1; D: .; J: TRBJ2-1; CDR3: CASQLVYRGRDNEQFF
V: TRBV2; D: TRBD2; J: TRBJ2-1; CDR3: CASSSSGGPYNEQFF